These T cell receptor beta chains were read from a single sample in a study of CD8+CD57+ T cells in acquired aplastic anemia. From the reads, TCRdb called clonotypes with MiXCR, one entry per CDR3 protein. This table holds 300,000 or so distinct CDR3 sequences, approximately 57% found once. Sequences were obtained from sorted CD4+, CD8+, or CD8+CD57+ T cells (not recorded which) from PBMCs. The receptor source for this set is a human donor with aplastic anemia. CDR3s include the opening cysteine and the closing phenylalanine or tryptophan. The order of the fields is V gene, J gene, clone size, D gene, CDR3 DNA, CDR3 protein. D genes are given only for firm matches. Expanded clones get a size class; other rows say once, few or many, or leave the size out.

TRBV7-2	TRBJ2-3	.	TRBD2	TGTGCCAGCAGCTTGGCTAGCGGAATCCCAGATACGCAGTATTTT	CASSLASGIPDTQYF
TRBV12-3/TRBV12-4	TRBJ2-5	.	.	TGTGCCAGCAGTTTAGGGACGGTGGGCAATCAGCCCCAGTACTTC	CASSLGTVGNQPQYF
TRBV5-5	TRBJ1-2	.	.	TGTGCCAGCAGCTCGTCTACAGGGTCATATGGCTACACCTTC	CASSSSTGSYGYTF
TRBV7-8	TRBJ1-2	.	.	TGTGCCAGCAGCCCCGTGGGGGCTAACTATGGCTACACCTTC	CASSPVGANYGYTF
TRBV20-1	TRBJ2-4	many	.	TGCAGTGCTCCAGGGGGACTAGGGATTAAAAACATTCAGTACTTC	CSAPGGLGIKNIQYF
TRBV12-3/TRBV12-4	TRBJ1-3	once	TRBD1	TGTGCCAGCAGTTTTTTCGGGGTACTAGGACAGGTCCCCTCTGGAAACACCGTATATTTT	CASSFFGVLGQVPSGNTVYF
TRBV24-1	TRBJ2-5	.	.	TGTGCCACCAGTGATACCTCGGTCGAGACCCAGTACTTC	CATSDTSVETQYF
TRBV7-6	TRBJ2-1	.	.	TGCGCCAGCAGCCAAGACAGGAGCTCCTACAATGAGCAGTTCTTC	CASSQDRSSYNEQFF
TRBV7-9	TRBJ2-2	.	.	TGTGCCAGCAGCCTAATGACCGGGGAGCTGTTTTTT	CASSLMTGELFF
TRBV5-1	TRBJ2-1	.	.	TGCGCCAGCTTTCAAGGGGTGGGAGTAAGAAATGAGCAGTTCTTC	CASFQGVGVRNEQFF
TRBV20-1	TRBJ2-7	.	.	TGCAGTGCTAGTAGGCAGGGGAATCTCTACGAGCAGTACTTC	CSASRQGNLYEQYF
TRBV2	TRBJ1-2	.	TRBD1	TGTGCCAGCCAGGGGGGGTCGCCTGGAAACACCTTC	CASQGGSPGNTF
TRBV7-2	TRBJ1-5	.	TRBD1	TGTGCCAGCAGCTCGACAGGGTTTCCTCAGCCACAGCATTTT	CASSSTGFPQPQHF
TRBV6-1	TRBJ1-1	many	TRBD1	TGTGCCAGCAGCGCACGAACAGGGGGCGTGGGCACTGAAGCTTTCTTT	CASSARTGGVGTEAFF
TRBV7-3	TRBJ2-3	.	.	TGTGCCAGCAGCTTCCCCAATGGTCAGGGTACGCAGTATTTT	CASSFPNGQGTQYF
TRBV2	TRBJ1-6	.	.	TGTGCCAGCAGTGAACAGAGTTCACCCCTCCACTTT	CASSEQSSPLHF
TRBV7-9	TRBJ1-4	.	.	TGTGCCAGCAGCCCCGCCCGGAACTTCGCCGAAAAACTGTTTTTT	CASSPARNFAEKLFF
TRBV10-1	TRBJ1-6	few	.	TGCGCCAGCAGTGAACAGGGTTATTCACCCCTCCACTTT	CASSEQGYSPLHF
TRBV6-5	TRBJ1-2	many	TRBD1	TGTGCCAGCAGTTACTCTCTCCGGACAGGCTATGGCTACACCTTC	CASSYSLRTGYGYTF
TRBV20-1	TRBJ2-7	many	TRBD1	TGCAGTGCTAGAGATCCCGGACAGGGTTTCGAGCAGTACTTC	CSARDPGQGFEQYF
TRBV5-1	TRBJ2-1	.	.	TGCGCCAGTACCGAGGCCCAGGGGATACACAATGAGCAGTTCTTC	CASTEAQGIHNEQFF
TRBV6-6	TRBJ2-5	many	.	TGTGCCAGCGGTACTAGGGGGGAGACCCAGTACTTC	CASGTRGETQYF
TRBV6-5	TRBJ2-7	few	.	TGTGCCAGCAGACGACGGGGATCCTACGAGGAGTACTTC	CASRRRGSYEEYF
TRBV19	TRBJ2-2	.	.	TGTGCCAGTAGTACCCCTTCCGGGGAGCTGTTTTTT	CASSTPSGELFF
TRBV24-1	TRBJ2-2	.	.	TGTGCCACCAGTGATGCCGGGCCAATGAACACCGGGGAGCTGTTTTTT	CATSDAGPMNTGELFF
TRBV7-2	TRBJ2-1	.	.	TGTGCCAGCAGCCAACAGGTAGGGGGATGGAATGAGCAGTTCTTC	CASSQQVGGWNEQFF
TRBV24-1	TRBJ2-7	.	.	TGTGCCACCAGTGACTCCAGGGGTCTAGGCCTCTACGAGCAGTACTTC	CATSDSRGLGLYEQYF
TRBV20-1	TRBJ2-7	.	.	TGCAGTGCGACCGGACAACCAGGGGTCTACGAGCAGTACTTC	CSATGQPGVYEQYF
TRBV20-1	TRBJ1-6	.	.	TGCAGTGCTAGAGATCCCCCCGTTAGCGGGACGCGGGGCAGGAATTCACCCCTCCACTTT	CSARDPPVSGTRGRNSPLHF
TRBV10-2	TRBJ1-3	.	.	TGCGCCAGCAGTGATCTCGGGGTCGCAGGAAACACCATATATTTT	CASSDLGVAGNTIYF
TRBV12-3/TRBV12-4	TRBJ2-3	once	.	TGTGCCAGCAGTTTACCTGTATCGGCAGATACGCAGTATTTT	CASSLPVSADTQYF
TRBV29-1	TRBJ2-1	once	.	TGCAGCGTTGATGAACATTACAATGAGCAGTTCTTC	CSVDEHYNEQFF
TRBV29-1	TRBJ2-7	.	.	TGCAGCGTTGATCTCGGCTCGGAGCAGTACTTC	CSVDLGSEQYF
TRBV7-8	TRBJ1-1	.	TRBD1	TGTGCCAGCAGCTGGACAGGGGATCTTCTGAACACTGAAGCTTTCTTT	CASSWTGDLLNTEAFF
TRBV19	TRBJ1-6	.	TRBD1	TGTGCCAGTAGTAACTACGGCACGGGACAGGGTAATTCACCCCTCCACTTT	CASSNYGTGQGNSPLHF
TRBV20-1	TRBJ1-6	.	TRBD1	TGCAGTGCTGTGAACAGGGGAAATAATTCACCCCTCCACTTT	CSAVNRGNNSPLHF
TRBV9	TRBJ1-6	.	TRBD1	TGTGCCAGCAGCGATGACCTGGGACAGGGTAATTCACCCCTCCACTTT	CASSDDLGQGNSPLHF
TRBV11-2	TRBJ2-7	.	TRBD2	TGTGCCAGCAGCTTAGGTGTGACTAGCGGGGGCCAAAACGAGCAGTACTTC	CASSLGVTSGGQNEQYF
TRBV12-3/TRBV12-4	TRBJ2-1	many	TRBD2	TGTGCCAGCACCACCAGCGGGGGGGCTACACATGAGCAGTTCTTC	CASTTSGGATHEQFF
TRBV5-6	TRBJ2-7	.	.	TGTGCCAGCAGCCATCAAGGCTACGAGCAGTACTTC	CASSHQGYEQYF
TRBV6-5	TRBJ1-1	.	.	TGTGCCAGCAGTTACTCGATTAACACCGAAGCTTTCTTT	CASSYSINTEAFF
TRBV7-9	TRBJ1-1	few	.	TGTGCCAGCAGCTTAGGCGGGACTACTGAAGCTTTCTTT	CASSLGGTTEAFF
TRBV4-1	TRBJ2-1	.	.	TGCGCCAGCACCCAAAACAGTGAGCAGTTCTTC	CASTQNSEQFF
TRBV7-9	TRBJ1-6	many	.	TGTGCCAGCAGCCAACTTAGCGGCGCCTCTGGTTCACCCCTCCACTTT	CASSQLSGASGSPLHF
TRBV29-1	TRBJ2-7	.	TRBD2	TGCAGCGTTTGGGAGGGACCCTCCTACGAGCAGTACTTC	CSVWEGPSYEQYF
TRBV2	TRBJ1-3	many	TRBD1	TGTGCCAGCAGACCCGACAGGGACGGAGATTTT	CASRPDRDGDF
TRBV12-3/TRBV12-4	TRBJ1-5	.	.	TGTGCCAGCAGCCGTAGGAGGGTTGTGGAGCCCCAGCATTTT	CASSRRRVVEPQHF